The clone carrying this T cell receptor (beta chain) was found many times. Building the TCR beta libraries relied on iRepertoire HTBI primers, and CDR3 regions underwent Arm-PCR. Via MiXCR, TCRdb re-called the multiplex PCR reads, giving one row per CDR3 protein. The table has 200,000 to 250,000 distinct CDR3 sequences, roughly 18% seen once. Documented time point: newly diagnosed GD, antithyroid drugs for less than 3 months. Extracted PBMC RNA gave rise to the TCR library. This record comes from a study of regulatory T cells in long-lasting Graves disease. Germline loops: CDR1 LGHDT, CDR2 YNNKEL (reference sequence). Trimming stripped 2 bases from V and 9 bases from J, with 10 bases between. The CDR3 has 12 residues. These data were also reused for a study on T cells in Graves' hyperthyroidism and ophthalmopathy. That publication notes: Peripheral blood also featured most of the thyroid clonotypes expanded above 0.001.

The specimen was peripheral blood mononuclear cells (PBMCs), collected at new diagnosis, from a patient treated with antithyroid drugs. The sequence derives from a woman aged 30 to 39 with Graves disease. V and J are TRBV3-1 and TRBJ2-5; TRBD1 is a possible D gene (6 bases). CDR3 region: CASSQRQEAQYF. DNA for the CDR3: TGTGCCAGCAGCCAAAGACAGGAGGCCCAGTACTTC.